This TCR beta chain comes out of a study of spatial heterogeneity in lung cancer. General study results and limits: Counts of expanded intratumoral alpha and beta TCRs tracked tumor mutation counts.

TCRdb re-called the 5' RACE reads through MiXCR, storing one row per CDR3 protein. The sample consists of about 7,000 distinct CDR3 sequences, about an eighth of them appearing once. This clonotype has at least ten counts. Its antigen is currently unknown. Because the library targeted alpha chains, this beta chain is an off-target read whose size means little. Time point: sample taken at primary tumor resection. This TCR came from a male donor with early-stage non-small cell lung cancer. The specimen comprised lung tumor tissue, sampled at surgery.

The CDR3 protein is CASNKGPNSPLHF. The CDR3 region has the DNA TGTGCCAGTAACAAGGGGCCAAATTCACCCCTCCACTTT. The chain joins TRBV19 to TRBJ1-6; a possible D gene is TRBD1 (5 bases). V lost 7 bases, J lost 7 bases, and 11 bases lay in between. This CDR3 spans 13 amino acids. CDR1 and CDR2 from the germline V gene are LNHDA and SQIVND (reference sequence).